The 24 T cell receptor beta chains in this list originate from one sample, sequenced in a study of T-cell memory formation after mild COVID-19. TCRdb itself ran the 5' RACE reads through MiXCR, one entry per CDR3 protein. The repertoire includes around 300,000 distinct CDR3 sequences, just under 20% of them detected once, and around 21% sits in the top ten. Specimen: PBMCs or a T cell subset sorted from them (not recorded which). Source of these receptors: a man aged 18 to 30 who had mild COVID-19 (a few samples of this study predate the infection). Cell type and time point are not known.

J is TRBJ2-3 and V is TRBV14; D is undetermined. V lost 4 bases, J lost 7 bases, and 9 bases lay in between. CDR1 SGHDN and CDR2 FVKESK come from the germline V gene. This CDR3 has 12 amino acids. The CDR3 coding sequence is TGTGCCAGCAGCCCCGGCCGTAATACGCAGTATTTT. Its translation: CASSPGRNTQYF.

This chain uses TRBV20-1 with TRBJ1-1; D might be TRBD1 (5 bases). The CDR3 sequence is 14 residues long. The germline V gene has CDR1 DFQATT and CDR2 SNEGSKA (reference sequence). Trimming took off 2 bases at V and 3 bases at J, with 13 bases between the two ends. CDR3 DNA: TGCAGTGCTAGAATCGCAGGGCGGTACACTGAAGCTTTCTTT. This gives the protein CSARIAGRYTEAFF.

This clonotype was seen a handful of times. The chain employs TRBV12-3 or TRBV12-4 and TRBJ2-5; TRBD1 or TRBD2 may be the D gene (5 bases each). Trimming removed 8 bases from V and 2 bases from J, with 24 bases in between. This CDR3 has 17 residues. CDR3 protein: CASCNGPGPSLQETQYF. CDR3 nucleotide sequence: TGTGCCAGCTGCAACGGACCGGGACCGTCATTGCAAGAGACCCAGTACTTC.

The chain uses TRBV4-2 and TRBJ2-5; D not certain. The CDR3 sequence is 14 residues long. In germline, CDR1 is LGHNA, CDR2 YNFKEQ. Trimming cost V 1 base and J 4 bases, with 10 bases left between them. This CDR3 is CASSQVGFPETQYF. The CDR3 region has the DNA TGTGCCAGCAGCCAAGTTGGGTTTCCAGAGACCCAGTACTTC.

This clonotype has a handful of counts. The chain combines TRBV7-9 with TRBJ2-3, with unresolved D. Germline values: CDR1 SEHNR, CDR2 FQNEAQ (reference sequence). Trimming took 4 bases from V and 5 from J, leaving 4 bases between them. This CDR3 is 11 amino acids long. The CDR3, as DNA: TGTGCCAGCAGCTACATAGATACGCAGTATTTT. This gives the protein CASSYIDTQYF.

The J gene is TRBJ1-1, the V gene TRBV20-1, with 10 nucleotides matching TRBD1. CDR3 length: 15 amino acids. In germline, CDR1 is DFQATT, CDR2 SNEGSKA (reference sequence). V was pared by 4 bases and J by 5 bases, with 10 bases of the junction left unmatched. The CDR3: CSANGRDRGNTEAFF. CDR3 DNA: TGCAGTGCTAATGGACGGGACAGGGGAAATACTGAAGCTTTCTTT.

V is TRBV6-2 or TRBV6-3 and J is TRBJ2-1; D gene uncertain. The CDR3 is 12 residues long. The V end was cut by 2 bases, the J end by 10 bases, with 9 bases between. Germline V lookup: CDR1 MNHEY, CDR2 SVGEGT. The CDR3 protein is CASSYPVGEQFF. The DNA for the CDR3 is TGTGCCAGCAGTTACCCGGTAGGCGAGCAGTTCTTC.

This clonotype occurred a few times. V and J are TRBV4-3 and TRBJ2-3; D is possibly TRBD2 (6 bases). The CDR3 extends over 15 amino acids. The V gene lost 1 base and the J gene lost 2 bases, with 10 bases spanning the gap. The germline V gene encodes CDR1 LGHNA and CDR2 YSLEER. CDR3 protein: CASSQVAGNTDTQYF. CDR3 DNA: TGCGCCAGCAGCCAAGTTGCGGGGAACACAGATACGCAGTATTTT.

Here the CDR3 reads CASSLAHGARTEAFF. The DNA for the CDR3 is TGTGCCAGCAGCTTAGCGCACGGGGCGCGCACTGAAGCTTTCTTT. J is TRBJ1-1 and V is TRBV7-2, with TRBD1 as a possible D gene (5 bases). Trimming shortened V by 0 bases and J by 4 bases, and 12 bases separated the two germline ends. Per the germline V gene, CDR1 is SGHTA and CDR2 is FQGNSA. The CDR3 has 15 residues. The whole variable domain, filled in from reference TRBV7-2 and TRBJ1-1, reads GAGVSQSPSNKVTEKGKDVELRCDPISGHTALYWYRQSLGQGLEFLIYFQGNSAPDKSGLPSDRFSAERTGGSVSTLTIQRTQQEDSAVYLCASSLAHGARTEAFFGQGTRLTVV.

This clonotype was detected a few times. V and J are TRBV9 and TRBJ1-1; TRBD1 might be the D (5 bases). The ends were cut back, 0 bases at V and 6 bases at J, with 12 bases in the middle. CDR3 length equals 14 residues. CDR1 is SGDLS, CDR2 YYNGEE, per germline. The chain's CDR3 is CASSVGGGTPEAFF. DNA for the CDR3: TGTGCCAGCAGCGTAGGGGGGGGGACCCCTGAAGCTTTCTTT.

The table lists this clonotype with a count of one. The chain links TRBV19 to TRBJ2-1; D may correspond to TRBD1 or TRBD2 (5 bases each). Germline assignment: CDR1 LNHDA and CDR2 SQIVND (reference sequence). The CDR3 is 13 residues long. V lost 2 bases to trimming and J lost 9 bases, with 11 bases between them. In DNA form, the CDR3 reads TGTGCCAGTAGTATATTGGGGACGGGTGAGCAGTTCTTC. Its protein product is CASSILGTGEQFF.

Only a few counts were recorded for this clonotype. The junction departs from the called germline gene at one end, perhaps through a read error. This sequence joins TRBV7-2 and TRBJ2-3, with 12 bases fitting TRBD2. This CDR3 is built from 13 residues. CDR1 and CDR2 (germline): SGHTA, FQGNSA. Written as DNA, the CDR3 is TGTGCCAGCAGCTTAATCGGGCTAGCGGGGGGGCATTTT. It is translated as CASSLIGLAGGHF.

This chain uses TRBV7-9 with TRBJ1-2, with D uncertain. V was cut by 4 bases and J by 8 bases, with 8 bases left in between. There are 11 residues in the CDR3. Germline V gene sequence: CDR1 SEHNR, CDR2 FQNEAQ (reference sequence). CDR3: CASSSWQGYTF. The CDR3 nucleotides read TGTGCCAGCAGCTCTTGGCAGGGCTACACCTTC. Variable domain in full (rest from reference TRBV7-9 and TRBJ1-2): DTGVSQNPRHKITKRGQNVTFRCDPISEHNRLYWYRQTLGQGPEFLTYFQNEAQLEKSRLLSDRFSAERPKGSFSTLEIQRTEQGDSAMYLCASSSWQGYTFGSGTRLTVV.

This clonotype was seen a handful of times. CDR3 loop: CASSSYRGMDEQYV. As DNA, the CDR3 is TGTGCCAGCAGCAGCTACAGGGGTATGGACGAGCAGTACGTC. V is TRBV7-8 and J is TRBJ2-7; 7 bases are shared with TRBD1. This CDR3 contains 14 residues. After removal of 5 bases from V and 5 bases from J, the junction contained 9 bases not matched to a gene. Germline V gene sequence: CDR1 SGHVS, CDR2 FQNEAQ.

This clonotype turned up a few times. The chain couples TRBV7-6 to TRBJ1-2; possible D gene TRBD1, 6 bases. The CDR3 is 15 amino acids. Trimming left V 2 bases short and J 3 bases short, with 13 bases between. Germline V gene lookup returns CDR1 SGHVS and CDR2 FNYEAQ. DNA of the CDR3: TGTGCCAGCAGCTTATGGGCGGAGGGGGACTATGGCTACACCTTC. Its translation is CASSLWAEGDYGYTF.

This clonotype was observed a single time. CDR3 amino acids: CATFQQTKGQPQHF. CDR3 DNA sequence: TGTGCCACCTTCCAACAGACGAAGGGACAGCCCCAGCATTTT. The V call is TRBV6-1, the J call TRBJ1-5; D call uncertain. This CDR3 comprises 14 residues. Germline values: CDR1 MNHNS, CDR2 SASEGT. Deletions cut 10 bases from V and 7 bases from J, with 20 bases between.

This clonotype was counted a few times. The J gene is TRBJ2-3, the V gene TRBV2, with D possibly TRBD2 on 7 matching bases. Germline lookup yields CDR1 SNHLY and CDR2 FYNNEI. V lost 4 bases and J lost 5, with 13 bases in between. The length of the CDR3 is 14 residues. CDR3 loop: CASSVTGGRDTQYF. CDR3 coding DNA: TGTGCCAGCAGTGTTACGGGGGGCCGAGATACGCAGTATTTT. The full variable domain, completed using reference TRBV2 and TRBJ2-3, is EPEVTQTPSHQVTQMGQEVILRCVPISNHLYFYWYRQILGQKVEFLVSFYNNEISEKSEIFDDQFSVERPDGSNFTLKIRSTKLEDSAMYFCASSVTGGRDTQYFGPGTRLTVL.

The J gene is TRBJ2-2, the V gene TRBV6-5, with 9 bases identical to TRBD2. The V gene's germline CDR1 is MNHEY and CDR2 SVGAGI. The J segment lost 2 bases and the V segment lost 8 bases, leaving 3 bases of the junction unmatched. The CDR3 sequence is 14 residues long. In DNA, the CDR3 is TGTGCCAGCTGTAGCGGGAGAAACACCGGGGAGCTGTTTTTT. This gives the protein CASCSGRNTGELFF.

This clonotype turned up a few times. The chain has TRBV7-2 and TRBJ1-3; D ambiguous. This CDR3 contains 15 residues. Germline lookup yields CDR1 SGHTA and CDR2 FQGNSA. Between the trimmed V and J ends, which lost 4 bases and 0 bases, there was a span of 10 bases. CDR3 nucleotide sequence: TGTGCCAGCAGCTACACACGGTCCTCTGGAAACACCATATATTTT. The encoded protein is CASSYTRSSGNTIYF. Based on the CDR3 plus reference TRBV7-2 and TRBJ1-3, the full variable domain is GAGVSQSPSNKVTEKGKDVELRCDPISGHTALYWYRQSLGQGLEFLIYFQGNSAPDKSGLPSDRFSAERTGGSVSTLTIQRTQQEDSAVYLCASSYTRSSGNTIYFGEGSWLTVV.

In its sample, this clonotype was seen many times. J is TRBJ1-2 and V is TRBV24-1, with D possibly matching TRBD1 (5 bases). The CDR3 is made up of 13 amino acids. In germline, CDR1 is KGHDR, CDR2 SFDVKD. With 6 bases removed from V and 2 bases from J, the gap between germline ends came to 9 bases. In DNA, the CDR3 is TGTGCCACCAGTCGGGGGACGAACTATGGCTACACCTTC. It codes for CATSRGTNYGYTF.

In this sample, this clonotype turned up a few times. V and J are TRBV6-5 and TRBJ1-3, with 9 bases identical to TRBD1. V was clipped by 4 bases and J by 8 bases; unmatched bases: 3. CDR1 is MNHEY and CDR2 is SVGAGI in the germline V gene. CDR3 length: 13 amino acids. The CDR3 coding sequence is TGTGCCAGCAGTTCGACAGGGGGTTACACCATATATTTT. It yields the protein CASSSTGGYTIYF.

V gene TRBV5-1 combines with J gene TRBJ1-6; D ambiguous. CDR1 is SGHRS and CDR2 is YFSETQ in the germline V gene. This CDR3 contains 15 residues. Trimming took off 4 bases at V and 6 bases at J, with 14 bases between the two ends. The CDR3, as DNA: TGCGCCAGCAGCATAAGTGGCGGAATTAATTCACCCCTCCACTTT. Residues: CASSISGGINSPLHF.

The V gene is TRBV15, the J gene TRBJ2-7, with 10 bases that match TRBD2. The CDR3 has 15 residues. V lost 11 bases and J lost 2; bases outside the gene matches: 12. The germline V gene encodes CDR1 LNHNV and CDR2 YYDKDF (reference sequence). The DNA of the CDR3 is TGTGCCGCGGGGATTCTAGCGGGGGCCGCCTACGAGCAGTACTTC. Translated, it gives CAAGILAGAAYEQYF.

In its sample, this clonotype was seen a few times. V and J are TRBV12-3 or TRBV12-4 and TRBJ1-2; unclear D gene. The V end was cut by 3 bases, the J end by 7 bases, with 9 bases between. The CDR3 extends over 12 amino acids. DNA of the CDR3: TGTGCCAGCAGTTTGTACCTGGGTGGCTACACCTTC. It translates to CASSLYLGGYTF.